This record covers a single T cell receptor beta chain. The libraries were made with immunoSEQ v3.0 at survey level. TCRdb's table, derived via immunoSEQ multiplex PCR, lists solely in-frame clones and lacks some. The sample contains 20,000 to 25,000 clones, roughly 80% of which appear only once. This CDR3 contains 15 residues. V gave up 6 bases and J gave up 2 bases, with 16 bases separating them. The germline CDR1 and CDR2 sequences are WSHSY and SAAADI. This sample was included in a study of long-term antiretroviral therapy in people with HIV. This specimen consisted of unsorted PBMCs, obtained 0.2 years after starting antiretroviral therapy. The rearrangement links TRBV10-2 to TRBJ1-1; no clear D gene. This receptor was taken from a woman aged 25 to 39 with HIV. CDR3: CASRDSSLSNTEAFF. The CDR3, as DNA: TGCGCCAGCAGAGACTCCAGCCTTTCCAACACTGAAGCTTTCTTT.